This T cell receptor (beta chain) was sequenced during a study of T cell responses to AZD1222 COVID-19 vaccine. Study-wide points: Only after the peak T cell response were repertoires sampled. At baseline, just five to seven AZD1222 recipients tested seropositive. Mapped onto spike, vaccine-associated CD4 TCRs spanned it and were dominant at 160-218 and 743-854. Compared with day 0, the breadth and depth of the Spike-specific TCR repertoire rose significantly after two doses of AZD1222.

This clone was seen once. Its antigen is still unknown. The CDR3 is 14 residues long. Germline V lookup: CDR1 LGHDT, CDR2 YNNKEL (reference sequence). With 3 bases clipped from V and 1 base from J, the junction kept 3 bases outside the gene matches. Here immunoSEQ multiplex PCR was the method, and the copy in TCRdb shows in-frame clones only, minus some. The sample has some 200,000 clones; approximately 91% are singletons. The rearrangement uses TRBV3-1 (or the pseudogene TRBV3-2) and TRBJ2-7, with TRBD2 matching 7 bases. Sequenced material: peripheral blood, taken on day 0 of AZD1222 vaccination. The sequence was obtained from an adult in good health. The CDR3: CASSHASGSYEQYF. DNA for the CDR3: TGTGCCAGCAGCCATGCTAGCGGATCCTACGAGCAGTACTTC.